The 21 T cell receptor beta chains reported below all come from one sample, sequenced in a study of T cell responses to AZD1222 COVID-19 vaccine. Some clones are missing from TCRdb's copy, which holds only in-frame ones; the method was immunoSEQ multiplex PCR. This table holds 100,000 or so clones, approximately 90% found once. The sequences come from peripheral blood, collected 28 days after the second AZD1222 dose. These receptors were obtained from an adult who received the AZD1222 COVID-19 vaccine.

CDR3 nucleotide sequence: TGTGCCAGCAGTTACTCGACAGGGGCCGGCATAGATACGCAGTATTTT. This codes for CASSYSTGAGIDTQYF. This chain connects TRBV6-5 to TRBJ2-3; 8 bases line up with TRBD1. The CDR3 covers 16 residues. From germline, CDR1 is MNHEY and CDR2 SVGAGI. With 0 bases clipped from V and 5 bases from J, the junction kept 7 bases outside the gene matches.

The V call is TRBV28, the J call TRBJ2-5, with D perhaps TRBD2 (5 bases). This CDR3 is built from 14 residues. Trimming took 3 bases from V and 5 from J, leaving 13 bases between them. CDR1 and CDR2 (germline): MDHEN, SYDVKM. CDR3 sequence (DNA): TGTGCCAGCAGTTTTATGCAGGAGGTCGAGACCCAGTACTTC. This gives the protein CASSFMQEVETQYF.

J is TRBJ1-2 and V is TRBV6-1; D is possibly TRBD1 (6 bases). The CDR3 covers 15 residues. CDR1 MNHNS and CDR2 SASEGT come from the germline V gene. Trimming cost V 1 base and J 4 bases, with 13 bases left between them. The DNA of the CDR3 is TGTGCCAGCAGTGAAGGGACAGCTCGCATCTATGGCTACACCTTC. It yields the protein CASSEGTARIYGYTF.

The chain carries TRBV19 and TRBJ1-5; TRBD1 aligns across 9 bases. Trimming took 6 bases from V and 9 from J; bases not matched to a gene: 12. The CDR3 is 15 residues long. Germline CDR1 and CDR2: LNHDA and SQIVND (reference sequence). As DNA, the CDR3 is TGTGCCAGTAGAATCCGGGACAGGGAACGTCCGCCCCAGCATTTT. It is translated as CASRIRDRERPPQHF.

This CDR3 reads CAISDQGANQETQYF. The DNA for the CDR3 is TGTGCCATCAGTGACCAGGGGGCCAACCAAGAGACCCAGTACTTC. The chain recombines TRBV10-3 with TRBJ2-5; 8 bases match TRBD1. The CDR3 has 15 residues. Germline lookup yields CDR1 ENHRY and CDR2 SYGVKD. Trimming removed 3 bases from V and 0 bases from J; junction bases left unmatched: 3.

As DNA, the CDR3 is TGTGCCAGCTCACCGCCTTTTAGCGGGGGGACCGACGAGCAGTACTTC. This translates into CASSPPFSGGTDEQYF. The J gene is TRBJ2-7, the V gene TRBV18; 10 nucleotides line up with TRBD2. There are 16 residues in the CDR3. Germline V lookup: CDR1 KGHSH, CDR2 LQKENI. V shed 3 bases, J shed 5 bases, and the junction held 10 bases outside the gene matches.

The rearrangement joins TRBV19 to TRBJ1-1; 7 nucleotides line up with TRBD1. CDR1 and CDR2 (germline): LNHDA, SQIVND (reference sequence). The V and J ends lost 5 bases and 5 bases, in that order; junction bases with no gene match: 8. The CDR3 totals 14 residues. In nucleotides, the CDR3 is TGTGCCAGTAGTCCAGCGACAGGGCGGACTGAAGCTTTCTTT. It specifies CASSPATGRTEAFF.

The gene calls are TRBV27 and TRBJ2-7; D call uncertain. The V end lost 5 bases, the J end lost 2 bases, and 10 bases lay between the germline ends. CDR3 length equals 13 residues. Germline V gene data show CDR1 as MNHEY and CDR2 as SMNVEV (reference sequence). The CDR3 bases are TGTGCCAGCAGTAGAGGCCCCACCTACGAGCAGTACTTC. It is translated as CASSRGPTYEQYF.

The V and J genes are TRBV7-6 and TRBJ2-1; 14 bases fit TRBD2. With 6 bases clipped from V and 9 bases from J, the junction kept 7 bases outside the gene matches. This CDR3 has 15 residues. Germline CDR1 reads SGHVS; CDR2 reads FNYEAQ. Here the CDR3 reads CASRRLAGGHSEQFF. The CDR3 region has the DNA TGTGCCAGCAGGAGACTAGCGGGGGGGCATAGTGAGCAGTTCTTC. The entire variable domain, with the rest obtained from reference TRBV7-6 and TRBJ2-1, is as follows: GAGVSQSPRYKVTKRGQDVALRCDPISGHVSLYWYRQALGQGPEFLTYFNYEAQQDKSGLPNDRFSAERPEGSISTLTIQRTEQRDSAMYRCASRRLAGGHSEQFFGPGTRLTVL.

The chain carries TRBV7-9 and TRBJ2-7, with D maybe TRBD2 (6 bases). V was clipped by 4 bases and J by 3 bases, with 10 bases between them. The germline gives CDR1 SEHNR, CDR2 FQNEAQ (reference sequence). The CDR3 is made up of 13 amino acids. The CDR3 loop reads CASSSGGRYEQYF. The DNA for the CDR3 is TGTGCCAGCAGCTCCGGGGGTCGCTACGAGCAGTACTTC.

Only a few counts were recorded for this clone. The chain recombines TRBV5-8 with TRBJ1-1, with 8 bases aligning to TRBD1. The germline V gene encodes CDR1 SGHTS and CDR2 YDEGEE. V gave up 0 bases and J gave up 11 bases; unmatched junction bases: 12. The CDR3 covers 15 residues. The CDR3 loop reads CASSLGDRRTQEAFF. The DNA of the CDR3 is TGTGCCAGCAGCTTGGGGGACAGGAGGACGCAGGAGGCTTTCTTT. Full variable domain (outside the CDR3, taken from reference TRBV5-8 and TRBJ1-1): EAGVTQSPTHLIKTRGQQATLRCSPISGHTSVYWYQQALGLGLQFLLWYDEGEERNRGNFPPRFSGRQFPNYSSELNVNALELEDSALYLCASSLGDRRTQEAFFGQGTRLTVV.

The chain links TRBV7-9 to TRBJ2-1; D gene uncertain. Trimming pared 2 bases from V and 3 bases from J, leaving 5 bases between. Germline CDR1 and CDR2: SEHNR and FQNEAQ (reference sequence). The CDR3 is 13 amino acids. The CDR3 here is CASSLSSYNEQFF. As DNA, the CDR3 is TGTGCCAGCAGCTTAAGTAGCTACAATGAGCAGTTCTTC. Based on the CDR3 plus reference TRBV7-9 and TRBJ2-1, the full variable domain is DTGVSQNPRHKITKRGQNVTFRCDPISEHNRLYWYRQTLGQGPEFLTYFQNEAQLEKSRLLSDRFSAERPKGSFSTLEIQRTEQGDSAMYLCASSLSSYNEQFFGPGTRLTVL.

The genes are TRBV3-1 (or the pseudogene TRBV3-2) and TRBJ2-2; the D call may be TRBD1 or TRBD2 (5 bases each). The CDR3 covers 18 residues. The germline CDR1 and CDR2 sequences are LGHDT and YNNKEL (reference sequence). V was clipped by 0 bases and J by 0 bases, with 14 bases between them. CDR3 residues: CASSQEGRATANTGELFF. CDR3 nucleotide sequence: TGTGCCAGCAGCCAAGAGGGGCGGGCAACCGCGAACACCGGGGAGCTGTTTTTT.

Written as DNA, the CDR3 is TGTGCCAGTAGCGGGACTAGCGTCTCTGAGCAGTTCTTC. Translation: CASSGTSVSEQFF. This rearrangement joins TRBV19 to TRBJ2-1; 10 bases match TRBD2. Germline CDR1 LNHDA, CDR2 SQIVND (reference sequence). The CDR3 loop spans 13 amino acids. V trimming: 6 bases; J trimming: 9 bases; junction bases outside the gene matches: 5.

This chain uses TRBV19 with TRBJ1-5, with 7 positions matching TRBD1. This CDR3 has 16 amino acids. The V gene end was trimmed by 4 bases and the J gene end by 5 bases; junction bases not matched to a gene: 11. Germline loops: CDR1 LNHDA, CDR2 SQIVND (reference sequence). The CDR3 loop is CASSTYTGVVDQPQHF. In DNA form, the CDR3 reads TGTGCCAGTAGTACCTACACAGGGGTAGTTGATCAGCCCCAGCATTTT.

This sequence joins TRBV19 and TRBJ2-1; D may correspond to TRBD1 or TRBD2 (5 bases each). Deletions cut 6 bases from V and 6 bases from J, with 15 bases between. CDR1 is LNHDA, CDR2 SQIVND, per germline (reference sequence). This CDR3 spans 14 amino acids. The CDR3 here is CASRTTGTLNEQFF. The CDR3 coding sequence is TGTGCCAGTAGAACGACCGGGACCCTCAATGAGCAGTTCTTC. The entire variable domain, with the rest obtained from reference TRBV19 and TRBJ2-1, is as follows: DGGITQSPKYLFRKEGQNVTLSCEQNLNHDAMYWYRQDPGQGLRLIYYSQIVNDFQKGDIAEGYSVSREKKESFPLTVTSAQKNPTAFYLCASRTTGTLNEQFFGPGTRLTVL.

V gene TRBV6-2 or TRBV6-3 combines with J gene TRBJ1-1; no reliable D call. The V and J ends lost 3 bases and 5 bases respectively, with 13 bases between them. The CDR3 contains 14 residues. Germline CDR1 and CDR2: MNHEY and SVGEGT. The CDR3 coding sequence is TGTGCCAGCAGTTATGCCCGGCCCGGGACTGAAGCTTTCTTT. As protein: CASSYARPGTEAFF.

The rearrangement joins TRBV27 to TRBJ1-2, with TRBD1 identical over 7 bases. The CDR3 is 13 amino acids. Looked up from germline, CDR1 is MNHEY and CDR2 is SMNVEV (reference sequence). V was clipped by 3 bases and J by 3 bases; unmatched bases: 1. The chain's CDR3 is CASSFDRDYGYTF. CDR3 bases: TGTGCCAGCAGTTTCGACAGGGACTATGGCTACACCTTC.

The V call is TRBV3-1 (or the pseudogene TRBV3-2), the J call TRBJ1-3; a possible D gene is TRBD1 (6 bases). CDR1 is LGHDT, CDR2 YNNKEL, per germline (reference sequence). There are 16 residues in the CDR3. With 4 bases removed from V and 3 bases from J, the gap between germline ends came to 16 bases. The CDR3 loop is CASSPYQGSFGNTIYF. CDR3 nucleotides: TGTGCCAGCAGCCCTTACCAGGGGTCCTTTGGAAACACCATATATTTT.

The chain combines TRBV3-1 (or the pseudogene TRBV3-2) with TRBJ1-2; possible D gene TRBD1, 6 bases. Between the trimmed V and J ends, which lost 5 bases and 7 bases, there was a span of 14 bases. Per germline, CDR1 LGHDT and CDR2 YNNKEL (reference sequence). This CDR3 spans 13 amino acids. Here the CDR3 reads CASSGGAPSGYTF. CDR3 in DNA: TGTGCCAGCAGCGGGGGGGCGCCTAGTGGCTACACCTTC.

The rearrangement joins TRBV19 to TRBJ1-5; 8 nucleotides line up with TRBD1. V lost 3 bases, J lost 4 bases, and 8 bases stayed unmatched. The CDR3 sequence is 16 residues long. Germline V gene sequence: CDR1 LNHDA, CDR2 SQIVND (reference sequence). The CDR3 DNA is TGTGCCAGTAGTATCGCCGGGACAGGTACTAATCAGCCCCAGCATTTT. Translation gives CASSIAGTGTNQPQHF.